These T cell receptor beta chains were read from a single sample in a study of beta chain features in type 1 diabetes. Only in-frame clones appear in the TCRdb table, and some are missing; sequencing was by immunoSEQ multiplex PCR. The table includes 200,000 to 250,000 clones, 25% to 30% detected once. Sequencing input: central memory CD4+ T cells from blood. The source of these receptors is a man under 40 in good health. CDR3s include the opening cysteine and the closing phenylalanine or tryptophan. Fields, in order: V gene, D gene, clone size, J gene, CDR3 DNA, CDR3 protein. The D gene is left open where the match is weak. A clone size is listed for some rows: how often the clone was seen (once, few, many), or a class if it is expanded.

>TRBV29-1|TRBD1|NA|TRBJ2-7
TGCAGCGTTGCAGGGGGTCCCTACGAGCAGTACTTC
CSVAGGPYEQYF
>TRBV29-1|NA|NA|TRBJ2-4
TGCAGCGTGGGGAGGGACAGCCCGGACATTCAGTACTTC
CSVGRDSPDIQYF
>TRBV29-1|TRBD2|NA|TRBJ2-7
TGCAGCGTGGTTGGGACTAGCGGGAGGAGCTCCTACGAGCAGTACTTC
CSVVGTSGRSSYEQYF
>TRBV30|TRBD2|NA|TRBJ2-2
TGTGCCTGGAGCGCGGGGGGAGTCACCGGGGAGCTGTTTTTT
CAWSAGGVTGELFF
>TRBV30|NA|few|TRBJ1-1
TGTGCCTGGAACCAGGGGAACATGAACACTGAAGCTTTCTTT
CAWNQGNMNTEAFF
>TRBV19|TRBD2|NA|TRBJ2-1
TGTGCCAGTAGATCAGCCGGGACTAGCTATTACAATGAGCAGTTCTTC
CASRSAGTSYYNEQFF
>TRBV29-1|NA|few|TRBJ2-3
TGCAGCGTGAGGGGTCTTATGGTAGCCACAGATACGCAGTATTTT
CSVRGLMVATDTQYF
>TRBV29-1|TRBD1|NA|TRBJ1-1
TGCAGCGTTGGTAAGACAGGGCAGAACACTGAAGCTTTCTTT
CSVGKTGQNTEAFF
>TRBV7-2|TRBD2|few|TRBJ2-1
TGTGCCAGCAGCTTAGGGCTAGCGGGATACAATGAGCAGTTCTTC
CASSLGLAGYNEQFF
>TRBV30|NA|few|TRBJ2-4
TGTGCCTGGAGCGCCCGAGGGGGACAGTACTTC
CAWSARGGQYF
>TRBV5-1|TRBD2|NA|TRBJ2-1
TGCGCCAGCAGCAGCGGGACTAGCGGGGGGAACAATGAGCAGTTCTTC
CASSSGTSGGNNEQFF
>TRBV11-2|NA|few|TRBJ2-7
TGTGCCAGTCGACGAGACCCGGGCTACGAGCAGTACTTC
CASRRDPGYEQYF
>TRBV20-1|NA|NA|TRBJ1-1
TGCAGTGCCGGTATAGACAGAGAAGCTTTCTTT
CSAGIDREAFF
>TRBV2|NA|NA|TRBJ1-6
TGTGCCAGCAGTACAAAAGATGGATCACCCCTCCACTTT
CASSTKDGSPLHF
>TRBV5-1|NA|NA|TRBJ2-5
TGCGCCAGCAGAAAAGGGGAGGAGACCCAGTACTTC
CASRKGEETQYF
>TRBV7-2|NA|NA|TRBJ2-1
TGTGCCAGCAGCCCTGGGGGTTCCTACAATGAGCAGTTCTTC
CASSPGGSYNEQFF
>TRBV2|NA|NA|TRBJ1-5
TGTGCCAGCAGCGAACGGTCGGGTAATCAGCCCCAGCATTTT
CASSERSGNQPQHF
>TRBV29-1|NA|few|TRBJ2-3
TGCAGCGTTGTACTTTCTGGAGATACGCAGTATTTT
CSVVLSGDTQYF
>TRBV5-4|NA|NA|TRBJ2-3
TGTGCCAGCAGCCTTGGGACCAAAAGCACAGATACGCAGTATTTT
CASSLGTKSTDTQYF
>TRBV4-2|NA|NA|TRBJ2-7
TGTGCCAGCAGCCAAGCGGACGGTGACTACTACGAGCAGTACTTC
CASSQADGDYYEQYF
>TRBV25-1|NA|NA|TRBJ1-5
TGTGCCAGCAGTGCAACCGGGGGGGAAAGGCCCCAGCATTTT
CASSATGGERPQHF
>TRBV5-5|TRBD2|NA|TRBJ2-1
TGTGCCAGCAGCTCCCGTCGCCTCACAGGACTAGCGGGGTTTAGAGAGCAGTTCTTC
CASSSRRLTGLAGFREQFF
>TRBV7-2|TRBD1|few|TRBJ2-7
TGTGCCAGCGGCCAACAGGGGGTGGGACACGAGCAGTACTTC
CASGQQGVGHEQYF
>TRBV13|TRBD1|NA|TRBJ2-2
TGTGCCAGCAGGACACGGACAGGCGTCACCGGGGAGCTGTTTTTT
CASRTRTGVTGELFF
>TRBV7-9|TRBD1|NA|TRBJ2-5
TGTGCCAGCAGCCCCGGACAGGGTACAGAGACCCAGTACTTC
CASSPGQGTETQYF
>TRBV10-3|NA|few|TRBJ2-1
TGTGCCATCAGTGAAACAGGGTCCTACAATGAGCAGTTCTTC
CAISETGSYNEQFF
>TRBV11-2|NA|NA|TRBJ2-7
TGTGCCAGCAGCTTAGTTCCGCTGAGCTACGAGCAGTACTTC
CASSLVPLSYEQYF
>TRBV7-2|NA|few|TRBJ2-7
TGTGCCAGCAGCTCTCCCCCTATGGAGCAGTACTTC
CASSSPPMEQYF
>TRBV9|TRBD1|NA|TRBJ2-7
TGTGCCAGCAGCGCCAGACAGGGTGCCTACGAGCAGTACTTC
CASSARQGAYEQYF
>TRBV29-1|NA|NA|TRBJ2-7
TGCAGCGTTGGAGGACAGCTCTACGAGCAGTACTTC
CSVGGQLYEQYF
>TRBV30|NA|few|TRBJ2-3
TGTGCCTGGCAAGGATCTAGCACAGATACGCAGTATTTT
CAWQGSSTDTQYF
>TRBV7-9|NA|few|TRBJ2-1
TGTGCCAGCAGCCCGGGACTTAGGTCCGATGAGCAGTTCTTC
CASSPGLRSDEQFF
>TRBV2|NA|NA|TRBJ2-4
TGTGCCAGCAGTGAAGGGCACCAACGGGAGGCCAAAAACATTCAGTACTTC
CASSEGHQREAKNIQYF